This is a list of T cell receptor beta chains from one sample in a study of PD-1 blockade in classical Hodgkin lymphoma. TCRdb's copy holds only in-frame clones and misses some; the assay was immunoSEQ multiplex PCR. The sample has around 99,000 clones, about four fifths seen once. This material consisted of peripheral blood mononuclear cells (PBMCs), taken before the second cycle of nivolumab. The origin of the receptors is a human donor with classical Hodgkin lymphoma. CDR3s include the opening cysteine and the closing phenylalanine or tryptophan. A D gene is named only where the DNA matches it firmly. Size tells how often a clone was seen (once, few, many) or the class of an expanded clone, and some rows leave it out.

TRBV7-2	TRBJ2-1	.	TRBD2	CASSPPGLAGQNEQFF	TGTGCCAGCAGCCCGCCGGGACTAGCGGGACAGAATGAGCAGTTCTTC
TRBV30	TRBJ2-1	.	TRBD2	CAWSVGLAGGEQFF	TGTGCCTGGAGTGTGGGGCTAGCGGGAGGTGAGCAGTTCTTC
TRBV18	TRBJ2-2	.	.	CASSPPSTGNTGELFF	TGTGCCAGCTCACCCCCCTCGACAGGGAACACCGGGGAGCTGTTTTTT
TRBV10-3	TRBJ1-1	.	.	CAISVGTGEAFF	TGTGCCATCAGTGTCGGGACGGGTGAAGCTTTCTTT
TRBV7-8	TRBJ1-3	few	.	CASSLGGRAGNTIYF	TGTGCCAGCAGCTTGGGGGGACGAGCTGGAAACACCATATATTTT
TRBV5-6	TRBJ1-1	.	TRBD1	CASNWDSQGTEAFF	TGTGCCAGCAACTGGGACAGCCAGGGAACTGAAGCTTTCTTT
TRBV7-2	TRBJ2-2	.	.	CASSPDPRRGVNTGELFF	TGTGCCAGCAGCCCAGACCCCAGGCGCGGGGTGAACACCGGGGAGCTGTTTTTT
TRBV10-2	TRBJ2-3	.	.	CASMTGTDTQYF	TGCGCCAGCATGACCGGCACAGATACGCAGTATTTT
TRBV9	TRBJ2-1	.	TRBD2	CASSVGTSGSFYNEQFF	TGTGCCAGCAGCGTAGGGACTAGCGGGAGTTTCTACAATGAGCAGTTCTTC
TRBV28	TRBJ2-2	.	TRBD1	CATFGTGSHTGELFF	TGTGCCACCTTTGGGACAGGGAGTCACACCGGGGAGCTGTTTTTT
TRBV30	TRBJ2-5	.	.	CAWSLKQGAETQYF	TGTGCCTGGAGCCTCAAGCAGGGCGCCGAGACCCAGTACTTC
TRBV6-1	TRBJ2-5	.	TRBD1	CASTGNRGETQYF	TGTGCCAGCACTGGTAACAGGGGAGAGACCCAGTACTTC
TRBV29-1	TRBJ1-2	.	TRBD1	CSVDLPGGDYGYTF	TGCAGCGTTGACCTTCCAGGGGGTGACTATGGCTACACCTTC
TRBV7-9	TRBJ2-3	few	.	CASKGTAADTQYF	TGTGCCAGCAAGGGAACGGCGGCAGATACGCAGTATTTT
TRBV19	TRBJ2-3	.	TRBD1	CASQDRNQDTQYF	TGTGCCAGTCAGGACAGGAATCAAGATACGCAGTATTTT
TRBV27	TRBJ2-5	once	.	CASSLIGRGRGQETQYF	TGTGCCAGCAGTTTAATCGGGCGGGGTCGGGGCCAAGAGACCCAGTACTTC
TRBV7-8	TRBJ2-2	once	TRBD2	CASSPTSGANTGELFF	TGTGCCAGCAGCCCTACTAGCGGGGCGAACACCGGGGAGCTGTTTTTT
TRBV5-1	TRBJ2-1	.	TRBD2	CASSADSGGTYNEQFF	TGCGCCAGCAGCGCGGACAGCGGGGGGACCTACAATGAGCAGTTCTTC
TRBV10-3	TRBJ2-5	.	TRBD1	CAIGGQQETQYF	TGTGCCATCGGGGGACAGCAAGAGACCCAGTACTTC
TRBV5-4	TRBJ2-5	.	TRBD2	CASSFRTSVETQYF	TGTGCCAGCAGCTTCCGGACTAGCGTTGAGACCCAGTACTTC
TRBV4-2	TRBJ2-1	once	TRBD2	CASSQELAEYNEQFF	TGTGCCAGCAGCCAAGAGCTAGCGGAATACAATGAGCAGTTCTTC
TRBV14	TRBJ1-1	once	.	CASSQGAGVTEAFF	TGTGCCAGCAGCCAAGGGGCCGGAGTCACTGAAGCTTTCTTT
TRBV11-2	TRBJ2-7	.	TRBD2	CASSLLGGTSGYEQYF	TGTGCCAGCAGCTTATTAGGCGGGACTAGCGGATACGAGCAGTACTTC
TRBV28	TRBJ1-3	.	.	CASGKTGNTIYF	TGTGCCAGCGGGAAAACTGGAAACACCATATATTTT
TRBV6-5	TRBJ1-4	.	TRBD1	CASSWTGPGEKLFF	TGTGCCAGCAGTTGGACAGGGCCCGGTGAAAAACTGTTTTTT
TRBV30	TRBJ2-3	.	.	CAWSESAIRYF	TGTGCCTGGAGTGAGAGCGCGATTCGGTATTTT
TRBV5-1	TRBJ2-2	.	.	CASTPTVGTGELFF	TGCGCCAGCACCCCGACGGTGGGCACCGGGGAGCTGTTTTTT
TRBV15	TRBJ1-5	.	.	CATARGNQPQHF	TGTGCCACCGCCAGGGGAAATCAGCCCCAGCATTTT
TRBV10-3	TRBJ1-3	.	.	CAISERYARTGNTIYF	TGTGCCATCAGTGAGCGATACGCGAGGACTGGAAACACCATATATTTT
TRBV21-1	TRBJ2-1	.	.	CASSKARGRLALYNEQFF	TGTGCCAGCAGCAAAGCGCGCGGCAGGCTAGCGCTTTACAATGAGCAGTTCTTC
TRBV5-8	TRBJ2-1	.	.	CASRVSGYNEQFF	TGTGCCAGCAGAGTTAGCGGATACAATGAGCAGTTCTTC
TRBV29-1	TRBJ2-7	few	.	CSVHGGDSNEQYF	TGCAGCGTACACGGAGGGGACTCCAACGAGCAGTACTTC
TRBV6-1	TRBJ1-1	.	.	CASSQQRGTEAFF	TGTGCCAGCAGTCAACAGAGGGGCACTGAAGCTTTCTTT
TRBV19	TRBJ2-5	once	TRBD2	CASRGGRRQETQYF	TGTGCCAGCCGCGGCGGGAGAAGGCAAGAGACCCAGTACTTC
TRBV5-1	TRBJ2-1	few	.	CASSNGQLDSYNEQFF	TGCGCCAGCAGCAATGGACAGTTAGACTCCTACAATGAGCAGTTCTTC
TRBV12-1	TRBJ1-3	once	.	CASSLDRAGSGNTIYF	TGTGCCAGCAGCCTGGACAGGGCGGGCTCTGGAAACACCATATATTTT
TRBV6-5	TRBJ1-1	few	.	CASSSSYSSSTEAFF	.
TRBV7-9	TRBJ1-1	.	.	CASSPSVGGTEAFF	TGTGCCAGCAGCCCATCAGTTGGGGGCACTGAAGCTTTCTTT
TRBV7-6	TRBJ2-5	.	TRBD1	CASRRTGEETQYF	TGTGCCAGCAGGCGGACAGGGGAAGAGACCCAGTACTTC
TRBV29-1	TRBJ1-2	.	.	CSVRTGDYGYTF	TGCAGCGTTAGGACGGGGGACTATGGCTACACCTTC
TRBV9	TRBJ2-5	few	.	CASSVGPEGRETQYF	TGTGCCAGCAGCGTAGGACCGGAGGGCCGGGAGACCCAGTACTTC
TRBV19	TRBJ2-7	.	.	CASSTGVYEQYF	TGTGCCAGTAGTACGGGAGTATACGAGCAGTACTTC
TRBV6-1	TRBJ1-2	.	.	CASSEKEGVGYTF	TGTGCCAGCAGTGAAAAGGAGGGGGTCGGCTACACCTTC